Shown below are 11 T cell receptor beta chains from a single sample sequenced in a study of CD8+ T cells in alopecia areata listed by TCRdb under 2018. The method was the immunoSEQ multiplex PCR assay. RNA was extracted from all samples and reverse transcribed into cDNA, which served as template for TCR sequencing. Not all clones reach the TCRdb copy of this immuneACCESS table, which keeps in-frame sequences only. Checked studies attribute under half of the gap to unresolved V genes and leave the rest unexplained. In this sample the table shows roughly 5,700 clones, 60% of which occur a single time. Around an eighth of the sample rests with the top ten. Lesional scalp punch biopsies and peripheral blood were collected from alopecia areata patients. Material for sequencing was skin. These receptors all stem from a human donor with alopecia areata.

The chain is built from TRBV29-1 and TRBJ2-3; 7 positions match TRBD2. J was trimmed by 1 base and V by 3 bases; bases with no gene match: 4. CDR3 size: 14 residues. Germline V gene lookup returns CDR1 SQVTM and CDR2 ANQGSEA. CDR3 sequence reads: CSVERGGGTDTQYF. CDR3 DNA sequence: TGCAGCGTTGAGCGGGGAGGGGGCACAGATACGCAGTATTTT.

The chain carries TRBV2 and TRBJ1-3; 7 nucleotides line up with TRBD1. Trimming cost V 7 bases and J 3 bases; bases outside gene matches: 6. This CDR3 spans 14 amino acids. Germline CDR1 SNHLY, CDR2 FYNNEI. The CDR3 loop reads CASTWTGVGNTIYF. The CDR3, as DNA: TGTGCCAGCACTTGGACAGGAGTTGGAAACACCATATATTTT.

The rearrangement links TRBV6-5 to TRBJ2-7; 11 bases are a match to TRBD1. This CDR3 spans 13 amino acids. The junction had 3 bases not matched to a gene; V was cut back by 5 bases and J by 6 bases. From germline, CDR1 is MNHEY and CDR2 SVGAGI. DNA for the CDR3: TGTGCCAGCAGTGAGGACAGGGGGCTCGAGCAGTACTTC. Amino acid sequence: CASSEDRGLEQYF.

This clone was detected a few times. This sequence joins TRBV29-1 and TRBJ2-7; the match to TRBD1 covers 7 bases. The J segment lost 6 bases and the V segment lost 4 bases, leaving 6 bases of the junction unmatched. There are 12 residues in the CDR3. Germline values: CDR1 SQVTM, CDR2 ANQGSEA. CDR3 in amino acids: CSVGTGETEQYF. The CDR3 DNA reads TGCAGCGTTGGTACAGGGGAGACCGAGCAGTACTTC.

The rearrangement links TRBV7-8 to TRBJ2-1; D is undetermined. V lost 4 bases and J 10 bases, leaving 11 bases between the germline ends. This CDR3 is 12 amino acids long. Looked up from germline, CDR1 is SGHVS and CDR2 is FQNEAQ. The CDR3 loop reads CASSWTPSEQFF. The CDR3 DNA reads TGTGCCAGCAGCTGGACCCCCTCGGAGCAGTTCTTC. Variable domain in full (rest from reference TRBV7-8 and TRBJ2-1): GAGVSQSPRYKVAKRGQDVALRCDPISGHVSLFWYQQALGQGPEFLTYFQNEAQLDKSGLPSDRFFAERPEGSVSTLKIQRTQQEDSAVYLCASSWTPSEQFFGPGTRLTVL.

The chain employs TRBV5-7 and TRBJ2-1; 10 nucleotides agree with TRBD2. TRBV5-7 is marked as an open reading frame, function uncertain. J was trimmed by 10 bases and V by 0 bases; bases with no gene match: 10. The CDR3 length is 16 residues. CDR3 in amino acids: CASSLAQVAGGGEQFF. Here the CDR3 DNA reads TGTGCCAGCAGCTTGGCCCAAGTAGCGGGGGGAGGCGAGCAGTTCTTC.

This clone has more than one count but fewer than ten. The chain is built from TRBV6-5 and TRBJ2-1, with unresolved D. Germline V CDR1 and CDR2: MNHEY, SVGAGI. V was trimmed by 5 bases and J by 6 bases, leaving 5 bases between them. This CDR3 has 11 amino acids. The CDR3 sequence is CASSNFNEQFF. CDR3 nucleotide sequence: TGTGCCAGCAGTAACTTCAATGAGCAGTTCTTC.

The chain carries TRBV7-9 and TRBJ1-2, with unresolved D. Deletions cut 4 bases from V and 4 bases from J, with 7 bases between. This CDR3 is 12 amino acids long. CDR1 and CDR2 from the germline V gene are SEHNR and FQNEAQ (reference sequence). CDR3 residues: CASSSNTYGYTF. The CDR3 DNA reads as TGTGCCAGCAGCTCGAACACCTATGGCTACACCTTC.

There are a few counts of this clone. The chain is built from TRBV30 and TRBJ2-1; D possibly corresponds to TRBD2 (6 bases). Germline V CDR1 and CDR2: GTSNPN, SVGIG (reference sequence). V dropped 2 bases and J dropped 9 bases, with 11 bases sitting between them. This CDR3 has 12 amino acids. The CDR3 DNA is TGTGCCTGGAGTTTAGGAGGGCTTGAGCAGTTCTTC. Amino acid sequence: CAWSLGGLEQFF. The entire variable domain, with the rest obtained from reference TRBV30 and TRBJ2-1, is as follows: SQTIHQWPATLVQPVGSPLSLECTVEGTSNPNLYWYRQAAGRGLQLLFYSVGIGQISSEVPQNLSASRPQDRQFILSSKKLLLSDSGFYLCAWSLGGLEQFFGPGTRLTVL.

This clone was seen once. The rearrangement joins TRBV21-1 to TRBJ2-7; the table assigns TRBD2, which was not confirmed against the DNA. TRBV21-1 corresponds to a pseudogene. There are 13 residues in the CDR3. The DNA of the CDR3 is TGTGCCAGCAGCACAGCTAGCGGATACGAGCAGTACTTC. It specifies CASSTASGYEQYF.

The J gene is TRBJ2-1, the V gene TRBV9; D gene uncertain. Germline CDR1 and CDR2: SGDLS and YYNGEE. The CDR3 consists of 15 residues. V lost 0 bases and J lost 4, with 11 bases in between. The CDR3 sequence: CASSVVGQVYNEQFF. The CDR3 coding sequence is TGTGCCAGCAGCGTAGTAGGGCAGGTTTACAATGAGCAGTTCTTC.